This note documents a single T cell receptor (beta chain) sequence. This record comes from a study of control samples from healthy donors and cancer patients. TCRdb's copy holds only in-frame clones and misses some; the assay was immunoSEQ multiplex PCR. Of about 170,000 clones in the sample, 91% were seen once. V lost 5 bases, J lost 5 bases, and 2 bases stayed unmatched. Germline V lookup: CDR1 MNHEY, CDR2 SVGAGI. CDR3 size: 14 residues. The chain couples TRBV6-5 to TRBJ2-5; 13 nucleotides line up with TRBD2. The sequence was obtained from a woman between 35 and 50 years old in good health. Sample: blood. The CDR3 spells CASSRGLAGETQYF. The CDR3 coding sequence is TGTGCCAGCAGTCGGGGACTAGCGGGGGAGACCCAGTACTTC.